One and the same sample provided the 8 T cell receptor beta chains below, sequenced in a study of cytomegalovirus exposure and HLA in healthy donors. PCR involved 60 Vbeta and 13 Jbeta primers. Sequenced by immunoSEQ multiplex PCR; TCRdb stores in-frame clones only, minus some. The repertoire holds fewer than 150,000 clones, with roughly two thirds as singletons. The material sequenced was PBMCs. All receptors derive from a human donor in good health.

J is TRBJ1-1 and V is TRBV2; TRBD1 aligns across 9 bases. With 7 bases clipped from V and 3 bases from J, the junction kept 9 bases outside the gene matches. The germline gives CDR1 SNHLY, CDR2 FYNNEI. The CDR3 totals 15 residues. CDR3 coding DNA: TGTGCCAGCATCTCGGGACAGGGTGGGTACACTGAAGCTTTCTTT. Translating it yields CASISGQGGYTEAFF.

The V gene is TRBV19, the J gene TRBJ2-5; D may be TRBD2 (5 bases). The V gene lost 1 base and the J gene lost 2 bases, with 17 bases spanning the gap. The germline V gene encodes CDR1 LNHDA and CDR2 SQIVND (reference sequence). The CDR3 is 17 amino acids. As DNA, the CDR3 is TGTGCCAGTAGTATAGTCCAGAGGGTAGGAGAACAAGAGACCCAGTACTTC. Translating gives CASSIVQRVGEQETQYF.

This sequence joins TRBV10-1 and TRBJ2-7, with D possibly TRBD1 on 6 matching bases. The V end lost 5 bases, the J end lost 2 bases, and 10 bases lay between the germline ends. The germline CDR1 and CDR2 sequences are WNHNN and SYGVQD (reference sequence). This CDR3 has 13 residues. The CDR3 region has the DNA TGCGCCAGCAGTATGGGACAAACCTACGAGCAGTACTTC. It is translated as CASSMGQTYEQYF.

The chain is built from TRBV7-9 and TRBJ2-3; 11 bases map to TRBD1. The CDR3 is 15 residues long. Trimming removed 5 bases from V and 1 base from J; junction bases left unmatched: 2. CDR1 is SEHNR and CDR2 is FQNEAQ in the germline V gene (reference sequence). CDR3 in amino acids: CASSGGQGGTDTQYF. DNA for the CDR3: TGTGCCAGCAGCGGGGGACAGGGGGGCACAGATACGCAGTATTTT.

The chain links TRBV11-3 to TRBJ2-5; D gene unclear. Germline CDR1 SGHNT, CDR2 YENEEA. The CDR3 contains 12 residues. Trimming cost V 3 bases and J 5 bases, with 7 bases left between them. The CDR3 bases are TGTGCCAGCAGCTTGTTTCGGGAGACCCAGTACTTC. It translates to CASSLFRETQYF. The full variable domain, rest sourced from reference TRBV11-3 and TRBJ2-5, is EAGVVQSPRYKIIEKKQPVAFWCNPISGHNTLYWYLQNLGQGPELLIRYENEEAVDDSQLPKDRFSAERLKGVDSTLKIQPAELGDSAVYLCASSLFRETQYFGPGTRLLVL.

V and J are TRBV4-1 and TRBJ2-5; 9 bases align to TRBD1. Trimming removed 1 base from V and 7 bases from J; junction bases left unmatched: 4. Germline V gene data show CDR1 as MGHRA and CDR2 as YSYEKL. CDR3 size: 14 residues. CDR3 sequence (DNA): TGCGCCAGCAGCCAAGGGACAGGGGATGTGACCCAGTACTTC. It is translated as CASSQGTGDVTQYF.

In DNA form, the CDR3 reads TGTGCCAGCAGCCTACCTGCGTCCACTGAAGCTTTCTTT. Its translation: CASSLPASTEAFF. The rearrangement joins TRBV13 to TRBJ1-1; D call uncertain. The V gene lost 5 bases and the J gene lost 4 bases, with 11 bases spanning the gap. In germline, CDR1 is PRHDT, CDR2 FYEKMQ (reference sequence). CDR3 length: 13 amino acids.

The gene calls are TRBV19 and TRBJ1-1; 8 nucleotides match TRBD1. The germline CDR1 and CDR2 sequences are LNHDA and SQIVND (reference sequence). With 6 bases clipped from V and 1 base from J, the junction kept 7 bases outside the gene matches. This CDR3 has 15 residues. The CDR3 bases are TGTGCCAGTAGACCCACCGGGACAGGGAACACTGAAGCTTTCTTT. It is translated as CASRPTGTGNTEAFF. Filled out from reference TRBV19 and TRBJ1-1, the complete variable domain reads DGGITQSPKYLFRKEGQNVTLSCEQNLNHDAMYWYRQDPGQGLRLIYYSQIVNDFQKGDIAEGYSVSREKKESFPLTVTSAQKNPTAFYLCASRPTGTGNTEAFFGQGTRLTVV.